These 10 T cell receptor beta chains were all obtained from the same sample, sequenced in a study of cytomegalovirus exposure and HLA in healthy donors. A multiplex PCR was run with 60 Vbeta primers and 13 Jbeta primers. TCRdb keeps only in-frame clones here, not all; method: immunoSEQ multiplex PCR. Seen here are about 68,000 clones, 75% to 85% observed once, and the top ten hold 6.5%. Sequences were obtained from PBMCs. The receptors come from a human donor in good health.

J is TRBJ2-5 and V is TRBV7-2; tentatively, D is TRBD1 (6 bases). Germline CDR1 SGHTA, CDR2 FQGNSA. The CDR3 is 14 residues long. Trimming took off 1 base at V and 5 bases at J, with 11 bases between the two ends. In nucleotides, the CDR3 is TGTGCCAGCAGCTTAGGGACAGATGGGGAGACCCAGTACTTC. It translates to CASSLGTDGETQYF.

The chain recombines TRBV11-2 with TRBJ2-3; 8 nucleotides line up with TRBD2. Germline V gene data show CDR1 as SGHAT and CDR2 as FQNNGV. This CDR3 region has 17 residues. V was pared by 3 bases and J by 2 bases, with 10 bases of the junction left unmatched. CDR3 sequence: CASSFFRLAGYTDTQYF. CDR3 nucleotide sequence: TGTGCCAGCAGCTTCTTTAGGCTAGCGGGCTACACAGATACGCAGTATTTT.

The chain couples TRBV2 to TRBJ1-5; a possible D gene is TRBD1 (5 bases). The CDR3 sequence is 13 residues long. CDR1 SNHLY and CDR2 FYNNEI come from the germline V gene. Trimming took off 6 bases at V and 4 bases at J, with 10 bases between the two ends. The CDR3 region has the DNA TGTGCCAGCAGAGAGACAGTGAATCAGCCCCAGCATTTT. As protein: CASRETVNQPQHF.

This sequence joins TRBV14 and TRBJ1-5; D is unclear. Trimming took off 0 bases at V and 6 bases at J, with 9 bases between the two ends. The CDR3 loop spans 14 amino acids. Per germline, CDR1 SGHDN and CDR2 FVKESK. The CDR3: CASSQDSAGQPQHF. The CDR3 DNA reads TGTGCCAGCAGCCAAGATAGTGCAGGTCAGCCCCAGCATTTT.

There are a few counts of this clone. This chain uses TRBV19 with TRBJ2-7, with 7 bases fitting TRBD1. Germline CDR1 LNHDA, CDR2 SQIVND (reference sequence). The CDR3 consists of 15 residues. Trimming took 4 bases from V and 2 from J; bases not matched to a gene: 8. CDR3 amino acids: CASSTTGAPTYEQYF. In nucleotides, the CDR3 is TGTGCCAGTAGTACAACAGGGGCCCCAACCTACGAGCAGTACTTC.

The rearrangement uses TRBV19 and TRBJ2-7; D may be TRBD1 (6 bases). CDR1 is LNHDA and CDR2 is SQIVND in the germline V gene (reference sequence). Trimming stripped 3 bases from V and 3 bases from J, with 9 bases between. This CDR3 region has 13 residues. The CDR3 loop reads CASSILTGYEQYF. The DNA of the CDR3 is TGTGCCAGTAGTATCCTGACAGGCTACGAGCAGTACTTC. The full variable domain, with the rest looked up from reference TRBV19 and TRBJ2-7, is DGGITQSPKYLFRKEGQNVTLSCEQNLNHDAMYWYRQDPGQGLRLIYYSQIVNDFQKGDIAEGYSVSREKKESFPLTVTSAQKNPTAFYLCASSILTGYEQYFGPGTRLTVT.

The V and J genes are TRBV7-7 and TRBJ1-1; D remains unclear. Trimming took 2 bases from V and 7 from J, leaving 11 bases between them. CDR1 is SSHAT, CDR2 FNYEAQ, per germline (reference sequence). The CDR3 extends over 13 amino acids. The CDR3: CASSLLRGGEAFF. The CDR3, as DNA: TGTGCCAGCAGCTTATTACGGGGAGGTGAAGCTTTCTTT.

The genes are TRBV29-1 and TRBJ2-6, with TRBD1 as a possible D gene (6 bases). This CDR3 has 14 amino acids. Germline V gives CDR1 SQVTM, CDR2 ANQGSEA. Trimming pared 5 bases from V and 2 bases from J, leaving 10 bases between. In nucleotides, the CDR3 is TGCAGCGTTTCAGGGGTTACTGGGGCCAACGTCCTGACTTTC. Protein product: CSVSGVTGANVLTF.

The chain combines TRBV19 with TRBJ2-4, with TRBD1 identical over 7 bases. The CDR3 covers 19 residues. The germline V gene encodes CDR1 LNHDA and CDR2 SQIVND (reference sequence). Trimming at V came to 5 bases and at J to 0 bases, leaving 16 bases not matched to a gene. This CDR3 is CASSLRPMDRSIAKNIQYF. In nucleotides, the CDR3 is TGTGCCAGTAGTCTCCGACCAATGGACAGGTCAATAGCCAAAAACATTCAGTACTTC.

The chain carries TRBV7-7 and TRBJ2-5, with 14 bases fitting TRBD2. Per the germline V gene, CDR1 is SSHAT and CDR2 is FNYEAQ (reference sequence). The CDR3 contains 17 residues. J was trimmed by 4 bases and V by 5 bases; bases with no gene match: 9. For the CDR3, the DNA is TGTGCCAGCAGCCAGGGACTAGCGGGGGCCTCCGGAGAGACCCAGTACTTC. As protein: CASSQGLAGASGETQYF.